The 5 T cell receptor beta chains reported below all come from one sample, sequenced in a study of Tregs in tolerant kidney transplant recipients. Only in-frame clones appear in the TCRdb table, and some are missing; sequencing was by immunoSEQ multiplex PCR. The table records about 240,000 clones, 65% to 85% of them present only once. Source material: CD4+ T cells from blood. These receptors were collected from a human donor in good health.

V is TRBV19 and J is TRBJ2-7; no firm D call. Trimming removed 4 bases at V and 3 bases at J, with 4 bases between. This CDR3 contains 11 residues. From germline, CDR1 is LNHDA and CDR2 SQIVND (reference sequence). DNA for the CDR3: TGTGCCAGTAGTAACCTCTACGAGCAGTACTTC. It codes for CASSNLYEQYF. Together with reference TRBV19 and TRBJ2-7, the CDR3 gives the full variable domain: DGGITQSPKYLFRKEGQNVTLSCEQNLNHDAMYWYRQDPGQGLRLIYYSQIVNDFQKGDIAEGYSVSREKKESFPLTVTSAQKNPTAFYLCASSNLYEQYFGPGTRLTVT.

A single count supports this clone. This sequence joins TRBV21-1 and TRBJ2-1. TRBV21-1 is tagged as a pseudogene. The CDR3 extends over 16 amino acids. The CDR3 DNA sequence: TGTGCCAGCAGCCCGAGGGCCGGACACCACTACAATGAGCAGTTCTTC. Translation: CASSPRAGHHYNEQFF.

The chain is built from TRBV7-8 and TRBJ1-4; D is perhaps TRBD1 (5 bases). The V end was cut by 1 base, the J end by 3 bases, with 6 bases between. The CDR3 runs to 14 residues. Germline-derived CDR1 and CDR2 are SGHVS and FQNEAQ. This CDR3 is CASSLEQANEKLFF. CDR3 coding DNA: TGTGCCAGCAGCTTAGAACAGGCTAATGAAAAACTGTTTTTT.

This chain connects TRBV6-6 to TRBJ1-2, with 12 nucleotides matching TRBD1. The germline CDR1 and CDR2 sequences are MNHNY and SVGAGI (reference sequence). The CDR3 covers 15 residues. The ends lost 6 bases at V and 7 bases at J; junction bases unmatched: 9. The CDR3 DNA reads TGTGCCAGCAGGTCCCCGGGACAGGGGGCTGTTGGCTACACCTTC. Amino acids: CASRSPGQGAVGYTF.

The V gene is TRBV7-2, the J gene TRBJ1-1; D is uncertain. Trimming took off 7 bases at V and 3 bases at J, with 9 bases between the two ends. CDR1 SGHTA and CDR2 FQGNSA come from the germline V gene. The CDR3 runs 12 residues. The DNA for the CDR3 is TGTGCCAGCAACCTAGTGTACACTGAAGCTTTCTTT. It translates to CASNLVYTEAFF.